One sample yielded the 9 T cell receptor beta chains listed below, sequenced in a study of naive CD8 T cells in extremely preterm neonates. The method was immunoSEQ multiplex PCR; TCRdb's version includes in-frame clones alone and lacks a portion of them. The sample has approximately 8,000 clones; roughly 98% are singletons. Sequencing was performed on naive CD8+ T cells from blood. The receptors were gathered from a human donor in good health.

V and J are TRBV19 and TRBJ1-6, with unresolved D. The V end was cut by 1 base, the J end by 11 bases, with 15 bases between. The CDR3 length is 15 residues. Germline V CDR1 and CDR2: LNHDA, SQIVND (reference sequence). The CDR3 region is CASSIGRESGAPLHF. In nucleotides, the CDR3 is TGTGCCAGTAGTATAGGTCGGGAGAGCGGCGCACCCCTCCACTTT.

The table lists this clone with a count of one. The chain couples TRBV7-9 to TRBJ2-1; a possible D gene is TRBD1 (5 bases). CDR1 and CDR2 from the germline V gene are SEHNR and FQNEAQ (reference sequence). This CDR3 has 13 amino acids. V was trimmed by 4 bases and J by 9 bases, leaving 13 bases between them. This chain's CDR3 is CASSSSQGLEQFF. The CDR3 DNA reads TGTGCCAGCAGCTCGTCTCAGGGTCTTGAGCAGTTCTTC.

The chain carries TRBV7-2 and TRBJ2-2, with D tentatively TRBD2 (5 bases). Deletions cut 2 bases from V and 4 bases from J, with 8 bases between. The CDR3 is 14 residues long. Looked up from germline, CDR1 is SGHTA and CDR2 is FQGNSA. The CDR3 loop is CASSLWAGTGELFF. The CDR3 DNA reads TGTGCCAGCAGCTTATGGGCGGGCACCGGGGAGCTGTTTTTT.

This sequence joins TRBV6-5 and TRBJ1-2, with 9 nucleotides matching TRBD1. The CDR3 has 15 residues. Losses at the gene ends were 5 bases for V and 4 bases for J; bases not matched to a gene: 8. Per germline, CDR1 MNHEY and CDR2 SVGAGI. The CDR3 loop is CASSHGQGPAYGYTF. The CDR3, as DNA: TGTGCCAGCAGTCACGGACAGGGGCCAGCCTATGGCTACACCTTC.

This chain links TRBV4-1 with TRBJ1-2, with no clear D. Trimming shortened V by 2 bases and J by 4 bases, and 11 bases separated the two germline ends. The CDR3 extends over 14 amino acids. Germline V gene data show CDR1 as MGHRA and CDR2 as YSYEKL. The CDR3 loop reads CASSQITTSYGYTF. For the CDR3, the DNA is TGCGCCAGCAGCCAAATTACAACCTCCTATGGCTACACCTTC.

The gene calls are TRBV6-5 and TRBJ2-1, with D possibly matching TRBD1 (5 bases). V gave up 2 bases and J gave up 5 bases, with 13 bases separating them. CDR1 MNHEY and CDR2 SVGAGI come from the germline V gene. This CDR3 spans 15 amino acids. The DNA of the CDR3 is TGTGCCAGCAGTTACAGGTGGGGCTCGGACAATGAGCAGTTCTTC. Residues: CASSYRWGSDNEQFF.

The V gene is TRBV11-3, the J gene TRBJ2-1; tentatively, D is TRBD2 (5 bases). V was shortened by 0 bases and J by 4 bases, with 13 bases between the two germline ends. In germline, CDR1 is SGHNT, CDR2 YENEEA. The CDR3 runs to 16 residues. The CDR3 sequence is CASSLDPTGFYNEQFF. CDR3 DNA: TGTGCCAGCAGCTTAGACCCTACGGGGTTTTACAATGAGCAGTTCTTC.

The chain couples TRBV15 to TRBJ1-2, with a weak D call TRBD1 (6 bases). Germline V CDR1 and CDR2: LNHNV, YYDKDF (reference sequence). CDR3 length: 17 residues. Trimming took off 1 base at V and 0 bases at J, with 15 bases between the two ends. Written as DNA, the CDR3 is TGTGCCACCAGCAGAGCCTTCGGGGACATCGCTAACTATGGCTACACCTTC. As protein: CATSRAFGDIANYGYTF.

V usage is TRBV9 and J usage is TRBJ2-2; D is possibly TRBD1 (5 bases). The V end was cut by 0 bases, the J end by 7 bases, with 13 bases between. Per the germline V gene, CDR1 is SGDLS and CDR2 is YYNGEE. This CDR3 has 15 residues. In DNA, the CDR3 is TGTGCCAGCAGCGTAGGGGGCAGGCATAGCGGGGAGCTGTTTTTT. Encoded protein: CASSVGGRHSGELFF.